This TCR beta chain was captured by sequencing in a study of CXCR3-negative and CXCR3-positive naive CD8 T cells. TRB cDNA was prepared as libraries by UMI-labeled 5' RACE. TCRdb reprocessed the 5' RACE reads; each CDR3 protein has one entry and no DNA is given. The data include around 150,000 distinct CDR3 sequences; the top ten clones carry 0.41%. The length of the CDR3 is 16 residues. Germline V CDR1 and CDR2: MDHEN, SYDVKM. Study-level results: Higher TRB CDR3 hydrophobicity marked CXCR3-positive naive cells relative to CXCR3-negative naive cells.

In the case of this clonotype: What it binds is unknown.

The sequenced material came from naive CXCR3+ CD8+ T cells from blood. Subset reported: CD45RO-CCR7+CD27+CD95- naive CD8+ T cells expressing CXCR3 (TNR3+). The V gene is TRBV28, the J gene TRBJ2-7; TCRdb outputs TRBD1, but without DNA this stays unchecked. This clonotype was sampled from a human donor in good health. Some clones in this sample may be carry-over from other donors' samples. CDR3 loop: CASRPLGQGASYEQYF.